Each of the 28 T cell receptor beta chains below was sequenced from the same sample in a study of OX40 agonist ivuxolimab in advanced cancers. Here immunoSEQ multiplex PCR was the method, and the copy in TCRdb shows in-frame clones only, minus some. This table holds more than 70,000 clones, around 89% found once. The source material was CD4+ or CD8+ T cells sorted from blood, sampled in a trial of the OX40 agonist ivuxolimab. The receptors were sampled from an adult with an advanced solid tumor such as melanoma, head and neck, liver or kidney cancer.

The chain uses TRBV27 and TRBJ2-3, with D unclear. This CDR3 region has 13 residues. Germline lookup yields CDR1 MNHEY and CDR2 SMNVEV (reference sequence). V was cut by 2 bases and J by 0 bases, with 3 bases left in between. CDR3 region: CASSLGSTDTQYF. The CDR3 region has the DNA TGTGCCAGCAGTTTAGGTAGCACAGATACGCAGTATTTT.

This chain links TRBV2 with TRBJ2-1, with TRBD2 as a possible D gene (6 bases). The ends were cut back, 2 bases at V and 8 bases at J, with 13 bases in the middle. This CDR3 is built from 14 residues. The germline gives CDR1 SNHLY, CDR2 FYNNEI. The chain's CDR3 is CASSEFGGGYEQFF. Written as DNA, the CDR3 is TGTGCCAGCAGTGAATTCGGGGGAGGCTATGAGCAGTTCTTC.

This clone turned up a few times. This sequence joins TRBV15 and TRBJ2-7; no definite D call. Germline CDR1 and CDR2: LNHNV and YYDKDF (reference sequence). The CDR3 spans 13 residues. Trimming removed 0 bases at V and 5 bases at J, with 8 bases between. CDR3 in amino acids: CATSRDPSHEQYF. CDR3 nucleotides: TGTGCCACCAGCAGAGATCCCTCGCACGAGCAGTACTTC.

The V and J genes are TRBV11-2 and TRBJ2-7, with 10 bases identical to TRBD1. The length of the CDR3 is 15 residues. Germline CDR1 and CDR2: SGHAT and FQNNGV. Trimming at V came to 5 bases and at J to 4 bases, leaving 8 bases not matched to a gene. CDR3 loop: CASSVGTGETYEQYF. DNA of the CDR3: TGTGCCAGCAGCGTCGGGACAGGGGAAACTTACGAGCAGTACTTC.

In its sample, this clone was seen a few times. CDR3 region: CASSYGLAGGRDTQYF. The CDR3 DNA sequence: TGTGCCAGCAGTTACGGGCTGGCAGGGGGTCGAGATACGCAGTATTTT. This chain links TRBV6-5 with TRBJ2-3; TRBD1 matches at 7 bases. The junction had 10 bases not matched to a gene; V was cut back by 2 bases and J by 5 bases. This CDR3 region has 16 residues. Germline CDR1 is MNHEY and CDR2 is SVGAGI.

The V and J genes are TRBV5-4 and TRBJ2-3, with D possibly being TRBD2 (5 bases). Trimming removed 4 bases at V and 2 bases at J, with 17 bases between. The CDR3 sequence is 16 residues long. Germline CDR1 is SGHNT and CDR2 is YYREEE (reference sequence). The CDR3 DNA reads TGTGCCAGCAGCGGCCGACGGGATCGAATCACAGATACGCAGTATTTT. Translation gives CASSGRRDRITDTQYF. Full variable domain (outside the CDR3, taken from reference TRBV5-4 and TRBJ2-3): ETGVTQSPTHLIKTRGQQVTLRCSSQSGHNTVSWYQQALGQGPQFIFQYYREEENGRGNFPPRFSGLQFPNYSSELNVNALELDDSALYLCASSGRRDRITDTQYFGPGTRLTVL.

The chain is built from TRBV5-1 and TRBJ1-2; no clear D. Germline assignment: CDR1 SGHRS and CDR2 YFSETQ. The CDR3 covers 13 residues. V shed 2 bases and J shed 1 base, with 6 bases lying between them. The CDR3 nucleotides read TGCGCCAGCAGCTTTAGGGATAACTATGGCTACACCTTC. Translating gives CASSFRDNYGYTF.

The V and J genes are TRBV13 and TRBJ1-1; no clear D gene. This CDR3 region has 15 residues. The V gene's germline CDR1 is PRHDT and CDR2 FYEKMQ (reference sequence). The V and J ends lost 2 bases and 1 base respectively, with 11 bases between them. CDR3 residues: CASSLPPHRNTEAFF. The CDR3 DNA follows: TGTGCCAGCAGCTTACCCCCTCACCGGAACACTGAAGCTTTCTTT.

V and J are TRBV6-5 and TRBJ2-3, with D unclear. Between the trimmed V and J ends, which lost 6 bases and 4 bases, there was a span of 17 bases. In germline, CDR1 is MNHEY, CDR2 SVGAGI. This CDR3 has 15 amino acids. Here the CDR3 reads CASSPNPGLADTQYF. The CDR3 DNA reads TGTGCCAGCAGCCCAAACCCCGGATTGGCAGATACGCAGTATTTT.

This sequence joins TRBV6-6 and TRBJ1-1; D is uncertain. Trimming shortened V by 5 bases and J by 7 bases, and 17 bases separated the two germline ends. The germline gives CDR1 MNHNY, CDR2 SVGAGI (reference sequence). The CDR3 sequence is 14 residues long. The DNA of the CDR3 is TGTGCCAGCAGTCAAACCGGGCCCCGGGTTGAAGCTTTCTTT. Amino acids: CASSQTGPRVEAFF.

The chain couples TRBV5-6 to TRBJ2-1, with 9 nucleotides matching TRBD2. This CDR3 region has 13 residues. CDR1 SGHDT and CDR2 YYEEEE come from the germline V gene. Trimming removed 4 bases from V and 12 bases from J; junction bases left unmatched: 8. DNA for the CDR3: TGTGCCAGCAGCCTGGGGACTAGCTTGCGGCAGTTCTTC. Translating it yields CASSLGTSLRQFF.

The chain joins TRBV7-9 to TRBJ2-7, with TRBD1 identical over 11 bases. V shed 1 base, J shed 6 bases, and the junction held 2 bases outside the gene matches. Germline-derived CDR1 and CDR2 are SEHNR and FQNEAQ (reference sequence). This CDR3 spans 14 amino acids. CDR3 residues: CASSLGTGGFEQYF. The CDR3 coding sequence is TGTGCCAGCAGCTTAGGGACAGGGGGCTTCGAGCAGTACTTC.

The chain has TRBV9 and TRBJ2-2; D is unresolved. V lost 8 bases and J lost 2, with 13 bases in between. Germline CDR1 and CDR2: SGDLS and YYNGEE. This CDR3 spans 14 amino acids. The CDR3 here is CASRPTPNTGELFF. In DNA, the CDR3 is TGTGCCAGTAGACCGACACCTAACACCGGGGAGCTGTTTTTT.

J is TRBJ2-7 and V is TRBV19; D might be TRBD2 (6 bases). Germline CDR1 and CDR2: LNHDA and SQIVND (reference sequence). The CDR3 consists of 14 residues. Trimming cost V 6 bases and J 3 bases, with 15 bases left between them. The CDR3 DNA reads as TGTGCCAGTAGCCGGGGGACGGTTGACTACGAGCAGTACTTC. Amino acids: CASSRGTVDYEQYF.

The chain is built from TRBV5-1 and TRBJ1-4, with no clear D. The ends were cut back, 0 bases at V and 7 bases at J, with 7 bases in the middle. The CDR3 contains 13 residues. The germline V gene has CDR1 SGHRS and CDR2 YFSETQ. The CDR3 DNA is TGCGCCAGCAGCTTGGACCTTCTTGAAAAACTGTTTTTT. Its protein is CASSLDLLEKLFF.

The chain combines TRBV9 with TRBJ2-7, with D perhaps being TRBD1 or TRBD2 (7 bases each). This CDR3 has 12 residues. Germline CDR1 is SGDLS and CDR2 is YYNGEE. The V end lost 0 bases, the J end lost 13 bases, and 14 bases lay between the germline ends. CDR3 region: CASSVDQGGVYF. The CDR3 DNA is TGTGCCAGCAGCGTAGACCAGGGGGGGGTTTACTTC.

The chain joins TRBV2 to TRBJ2-3; D remains ambiguous. With 6 bases removed from V and 0 bases from J, the gap between germline ends came to 13 bases. Germline V gives CDR1 SNHLY, CDR2 FYNNEI. This CDR3 contains 15 residues. The CDR3 DNA is TGTGCCAGCAGGCGGAGTCGAACTAGCACAGATACGCAGTATTTT. Translating it yields CASRRSRTSTDTQYF.

The chain couples TRBV15 to TRBJ2-7, with D possibly being TRBD2 (6 bases). Trimming removed 1 base from V and 4 bases from J, with 11 bases in between. Germline-derived CDR1 and CDR2 are LNHNV and YYDKDF (reference sequence). The CDR3 is 14 amino acids. This CDR3 reads CATSRGGVEYEQYF. The CDR3 bases are TGTGCCACCAGCAGAGGGGGGGTTGAATACGAGCAGTACTTC.

The chain has TRBV2 and TRBJ2-3; D is unclear. Germline V gene sequence: CDR1 SNHLY, CDR2 FYNNEI. V was shortened by 1 base and J by 3 bases, with 8 bases between the two germline ends. The CDR3 is made up of 14 amino acids. CDR3 coding DNA: TGTGCCAGCAGTGAAGGTCTCAGGACAGATACGCAGTATTTT. Translating it yields CASSEGLRTDTQYF. The complete variable domain, with remaining parts taken from reference TRBV2 and TRBJ2-3, reads EPEVTQTPSHQVTQMGQEVILRCVPISNHLYFYWYRQILGQKVEFLVSFYNNEISEKSEIFDDQFSVERPDGSNFTLKIRSTKLEDSAMYFCASSEGLRTDTQYFGPGTRLTVL.

J is TRBJ2-1 and V is TRBV18, with 9 positions matching TRBD2. The CDR3 has 16 amino acids. The V gene's germline CDR1 is KGHSH and CDR2 LQKENI. V shed 3 bases and J 8 bases; nucleotides not matched to a gene: 11. The CDR3 protein is CASSPEGGGALDEQFF. The CDR3 bases are TGTGCCAGCTCACCCGAGGGCGGGGGGGCCCTAGATGAGCAGTTCTTC.

V and J are TRBV7-2 and TRBJ2-3; 8 nucleotides line up with TRBD2. Germline V gene lookup returns CDR1 SGHTA and CDR2 FQGNSA. The CDR3 consists of 16 residues. V lost 5 bases to trimming and J lost 5 bases; unmatched junction nucleotides: 12. The CDR3 nucleotides are TGTGCCAGCAGCCCGGGACTAGGTTTTTATGTAGATACGCAGTATTTT. It encodes CASSPGLGFYVDTQYF.

The chain recombines TRBV5-1 with TRBJ1-2; no firm D call. Germline V CDR1 and CDR2: SGHRS, YFSETQ. Between the trimmed V and J ends, which lost 0 bases and 5 bases, there was a span of 14 bases. This CDR3 region has 15 residues. The CDR3 coding sequence is TGCGCCAGCAGCTTGGAGTTCCGGGGAGAATATGGCTACACCTTC. It translates to CASSLEFRGEYGYTF.

The chain has TRBV7-9 and TRBJ1-1; D not resolved. V lost 4 bases to trimming and J lost 8 bases, with 11 bases between them. Germline CDR1 SEHNR, CDR2 FQNEAQ (reference sequence). The CDR3 is 12 residues long. The DNA for the CDR3 is TGTGCCAGCAGCTCGGCCAGCAAGGAAGCTTTCTTT. This sequence encodes CASSSASKEAFF.

This chain links TRBV28 with TRBJ2-7; 7 bases map to TRBD2. This CDR3 region has 15 residues. Per the germline V gene, CDR1 is MDHEN and CDR2 is SYDVKM. The J segment lost 3 bases and the V segment lost 7 bases, leaving 12 bases of the junction unmatched. The CDR3 nucleotides are TGTGCCAGCATCAATCCAAGGGGCGGGGGCTACGAGCAGTACTTC. Protein sequence: CASINPRGGGYEQYF.

This chain joins TRBV9 and TRBJ2-1, with D possibly matching TRBD1 (6 bases). The CDR3 runs to 15 residues. Trimming shortened V by 2 bases and J by 1 base, and 10 bases separated the two germline ends. CDR1 is SGDLS, CDR2 YYNGEE, per germline. As DNA, the CDR3 is TGTGCCAGCAGCGTGGACAGACAATCCTACAATGAGCAGTTCTTC. Translation: CASSVDRQSYNEQFF. Supplemented by reference TRBV9 and TRBJ2-1, the full variable domain reads DSGVTQTPKHLITATGQRVTLRCSPRSGDLSVYWYQQSLDQGLQFLIQYYNGEERAKGNILERFSAQQFPDLHSELNLSSLELGDSALYFCASSVDRQSYNEQFFGPGTRLTVL.

The rearrangement links TRBV15 to TRBJ2-7, with unresolved D. The length of the CDR3 is 14 residues. Germline CDR1 and CDR2: LNHNV and YYDKDF (reference sequence). V was trimmed by 1 base and J by 4 bases, leaving 11 bases between them. The CDR3 reads CATSRGNLMYEQYF. CDR3 sequence (DNA): TGTGCCACCAGCAGAGGGAATCTCATGTACGAGCAGTACTTC.

The genes are TRBV6-6 and TRBJ2-3; D unresolved. The V end was cut by 2 bases, the J end by 1 base, with 10 bases between. CDR1 and CDR2 (germline): MNHNY, SVGAGI (reference sequence). The CDR3 contains 15 residues. As DNA, the CDR3 is TGTGCCAGCAGTTACGATTTAAGGGGCACAGATACGCAGTATTTT. Protein: CASSYDLRGTDTQYF.

V gene TRBV19 combines with J gene TRBJ1-4, with TRBD1 identical over 7 bases. J lost 0 bases, V lost 11 bases, and 6 bases had no gene match. CDR1 is LNHDA, CDR2 SQIVND, per germline (reference sequence). The CDR3 consists of 14 residues. The CDR3 reads CASHRGATNEKLFF. CDR3 DNA: TGTGCCTCCCACAGGGGTGCAACTAATGAAAAACTGTTTTTT.